Listed here is a single T cell receptor (beta chain). The antigen is not known. Additional DNA sequences in this sample encode the identical CDR3. From germline, CDR1 is SNHLY and CDR2 FYNNEI. V gave up 4 bases and J gave up 0 bases, with 6 bases separating them. This CDR3 region has 13 residues. The sample belongs to a study of cytomegalovirus exposure and HLA in healthy donors. General observations from the study: Investigators reported 150 to 200 TCR beta chains as tied to cytomegalovirus.

Using immunoSEQ multiplex PCR, the repertoire was profiled, and TCRdb retains in-frame clones only, with some absent. Among some 150,000 clones listed, more than 75% were seen once. V is TRBV2 and J is TRBJ1-1; possible D gene TRBD1, 5 bases. The sequence derives from a woman aged 25 to 39 in good health and CMV-seronegative. Material for sequencing was PBMCs. The CDR3 bases are TGTGCCAGCAGTGGACAGCTGAACACTGAAGCTTTCTTT. Translated, it gives CASSGQLNTEAFF.